Shown below are 30 T cell receptor beta chains from a single sample sequenced in a study of T-cell memory formation after mild COVID-19. One entry per CDR3 protein, called by TCRdb with MiXCR from the 5' RACE reads. This sample carries about 400,000 distinct CDR3 sequences, around a quarter of them seen once, and the ten largest clones take around 13%. The sample taken for sequencing was PBMCs or a T cell subset sorted from them (not recorded which). The receptors originated from an adult woman who had mild COVID-19 (a few samples of this study predate the infection). Cell type and time point are not known.

CDR3 sequence (DNA): TGTGCCAGCAGCCAAGGTTGGGGCGGCTACACCTACAATGAGCAGTTCTTC. Encoded protein: CASSQGWGGYTYNEQFF. The chain recombines TRBV14 with TRBJ2-1; the D gene is possibly TRBD1 (5 bases). This CDR3 contains 17 residues. The V gene lost 1 base and the J gene lost 2 bases, with 15 bases spanning the gap. Germline V lookup: CDR1 SGHDN, CDR2 FVKESK.

In this sample, this clonotype turned up many times. The genes are TRBV15 and TRBJ2-4; 8 bases match TRBD1. Unmatched junction bases numbered 4, after V lost 5 bases and J lost 1 base. CDR3 size: 15 residues. Germline CDR1 is LNHNV and CDR2 is YYDKDF (reference sequence). CDR3 loop: CATSPGGPAKNIQYF. CDR3 bases: TGTGCCACCAGCCCAGGGGGCCCGGCCAAAAACATTCAGTACTTC.

There are a few counts of this clonotype. J is TRBJ2-3 and V is TRBV5-1; 9 nucleotides agree with TRBD2. This CDR3 has 16 residues. From germline, CDR1 is SGHRS and CDR2 YFSETQ. Trimming cost V 4 bases and J 1 base; bases outside gene matches: 7. CDR3 nucleotide sequence: TGCGCCAGCAGCCGACTAGCGGTAGGCGGCACAGATACGCAGTATTTT. Amino acid sequence: CASSRLAVGGTDTQYF. Drawing the rest from reference TRBV5-1 and TRBJ2-3, the complete variable domain is KAGVTQTPRYLIKTRGQQVTLSCSPISGHRSVSWYQQTPGQGLQFLFEYFSETQRNKGNFPGRFSGRQFSNSRSEMNVSTLELGDSALYLCASSRLAVGGTDTQYFGPGTRLTVL.

The genes are TRBV20-1 and TRBJ2-3, with D possibly being TRBD2 (5 bases). CDR1 is DFQATT and CDR2 is SNEGSKA in the germline V gene (reference sequence). CDR3 length: 18 residues. V dropped 0 bases and J dropped 3 bases, with 22 bases sitting between them. DNA of the CDR3: TGCAGTGCTAGAGATGTGCTGAAGGCCGAGGGCCTGACAGATACGCAGTATTTT. It codes for CSARDVLKAEGLTDTQYF.

The CDR3 protein is CASSVEQGNYEQYF. The DNA for the CDR3 is TGTGCCAGCAGCGTGGAACAGGGAAACTACGAGCAGTACTTC. This sequence joins TRBV9 and TRBJ2-7, with D maybe TRBD1 (6 bases). CDR1 and CDR2 from the germline V gene are SGDLS and YYNGEE. The CDR3 is made up of 14 amino acids. V lost 2 bases and J lost 3, with 12 bases in between.

V gene TRBV5-1 combines with J gene TRBJ2-1; 9 bases line up with TRBD1. Per the germline V gene, CDR1 is SGHRS and CDR2 is YFSETQ. This CDR3 region has 15 residues. Unmatched junction bases numbered 6, after V lost 4 bases and J lost 4 bases. The CDR3, as DNA: TGCGCCAGCAGCGCGGGACAGGGAGAGTACAATGAGCAGTTCTTC. Residues: CASSAGQGEYNEQFF.

The V gene is TRBV3-1, the J gene TRBJ1-1; maybe TRBD1 (5 bases). The CDR3 contains 13 residues. Germline CDR1 is LGHDT and CDR2 is YNNKEL (reference sequence). Deletions cut 1 base from V and 11 bases from J, with 14 bases between. The CDR3 nucleotides read TGTGCCAGCAGCCAAGGGGGCCCGGGGTTGGCTTTCTTT. Its protein product is CASSQGGPGLAFF.

CDR3 coding DNA: TGTGCCAGCAGTTTAGCGTGGGACAGGGCCGTGGTGGTCACTGAAGCTTTCTTT. It specifies CASSLAWDRAVVVTEAFF. The chain is built from TRBV12-3 or TRBV12-4 and TRBJ1-1, with 9 bases aligning to TRBD1. The CDR3 runs 18 residues. The trim removed 0 bases at V and 4 bases at J, leaving 12 bases unmatched.

The V call is TRBV11-2, the J call TRBJ1-2; D remains ambiguous. The ends were cut back, 1 base at V and 4 bases at J, with 10 bases in the middle. This CDR3 has 14 residues. Germline V gene data show CDR1 as SGHAT and CDR2 as FQNNGV. CDR3 nucleotides: TGTGCCAGCAGCTTAGTTGGGTTCGGCTATGGCTACACCTTC. Translating it yields CASSLVGFGYGYTF.

V usage is TRBV5-4 and J usage is TRBJ2-5; 10 bases are a match to TRBD2. With 2 bases clipped from V and 2 bases from J, the junction kept 9 bases outside the gene matches. From germline, CDR1 is SGHNT and CDR2 YYREEE (reference sequence). The CDR3 has 17 amino acids. The DNA for the CDR3 is TGTGCCAGCAGCTTCGGGCTAGCGGGGGTGGGGCAAGAGACCCAGTACTTC. Translating it yields CASSFGLAGVGQETQYF.

This clonotype was found a few times. The chain links TRBV15 to TRBJ2-1; 7 bases agree with TRBD2. The CDR3 consists of 16 residues. V shed 2 bases and J 2 bases; nucleotides not matched to a gene: 6. Germline V gives CDR1 LNHNV, CDR2 YYDKDF (reference sequence). As DNA, the CDR3 is TGTGCCACCAGCAGAAAACCGGGACTAACCTACAATGAGCAGTTCTTC. Its protein is CATSRKPGLTYNEQFF.

This clonotype showed up just a few times. The rearrangement links TRBV10-3 to TRBJ2-3; D might be TRBD2 (6 bases). Germline lookup yields CDR1 ENHRY and CDR2 SYGVKD. The V gene lost 3 bases and the J gene lost 0 bases, with 10 bases spanning the gap. There are 15 residues in the CDR3. CDR3 protein: CAISEVAGSTDTQYF. CDR3 in DNA: TGTGCCATCAGTGAAGTGGCGGGAAGCACAGATACGCAGTATTTT.

This clonotype showed up just a few times. CDR3 loop: CATSIRNEPQHF. The DNA of the CDR3 is TGTGCCACCAGTATCCGGAATGAGCCCCAGCATTTT. The rearrangement links TRBV24-1 to TRBJ1-5; D gene unclear. There are 12 residues in the CDR3. CDR1 and CDR2 from the germline V gene are KGHDR and SFDVKD. The V gene lost 6 bases and the J gene lost 8 bases, with 10 bases spanning the gap.

This clonotype was seen ten or more times. The chain is built from TRBV7-3 and TRBJ1-1, with unresolved D. The germline V and J ends were trimmed by 0 bases and 1 base, with 12 bases remaining between them. CDR3 length: 16 residues. CDR1 and CDR2 (germline): SGHTA, FQGTGA. CDR3: CASSLTPVGRNTEAFF. The DNA of the CDR3 is TGTGCCAGCAGCTTAACTCCAGTGGGAAGGAACACTGAAGCTTTCTTT.

This clonotype was seen only a few times. The chain employs TRBV21-1 and TRBJ1-6; the table's D call of TRBD1 was not tested on the DNA. TRBV21-1 is described as a pseudogene. This CDR3 spans 17 amino acids. CDR3 DNA sequence: TGTGCCAGCAGCAATTTGAGGATTACCCGGCTCAACTCACCCCTCCACTTT. This sequence encodes CASSNLRITRLNSPLHF.

The table lists this clonotype with a few counts. The chain links TRBV19 to TRBJ2-2; 7 bases fit TRBD2. Germline V CDR1 and CDR2: LNHDA, SQIVND (reference sequence). The CDR3 covers 16 residues. J was trimmed by 1 base and V by 4 bases; bases with no gene match: 6. CDR3 DNA sequence: TGTGCCAGTAGTAAGACCGGGACTATGAACACCGGGGAGCTGTTTTTT. This translates into CASSKTGTMNTGELFF.

The genes are TRBV7-6 and TRBJ2-3, with a tentative D call TRBD2 (5 bases). The CDR3 has 13 amino acids. Germline lookup yields CDR1 SGHVS and CDR2 FNYEAQ. V was cut by 5 bases and J by 2 bases, with 8 bases left in between. CDR3 DNA sequence: TGTGCCAGCAGCCCCCGGGACACAGATACGCAGTATTTT. Protein product: CASSPRDTDTQYF.

CDR3 in amino acids: CAISEGALTDTQYF. The CDR3 DNA reads TGTGCCATCAGTGAGGGCGCCCTCACAGATACGCAGTATTTT. The chain links TRBV10-3 to TRBJ2-3; D is ambiguous. This CDR3 is 14 amino acids long. Deletions cut 2 bases from V and 2 bases from J, with 8 bases between. CDR1 ENHRY and CDR2 SYGVKD come from the germline V gene.

This clonotype was seen a handful of times. CDR3 sequence (DNA): TGTGCCAGCAGTGTGTTGAGTAGCTACGAGCAGTACTTC. Translated: CASSVLSSYEQYF. The V and J genes are TRBV6-5 and TRBJ2-7; no reliable D call. Per germline, CDR1 MNHEY and CDR2 SVGAGI. This CDR3 is built from 13 residues. Deletions cut 5 bases from V and 3 bases from J, with 11 bases between.

As concerns this clonotype: Germline is not matched at one junction end, which may reflect a read error. The chain carries TRBV7-9 and TRBJ2-3; no firm D call. The germline CDR1 and CDR2 sequences are SEHNR and FQNEAQ (reference sequence). The CDR3 loop spans 16 amino acids. The CDR3 loop is CASSPSSGRMADTHYF. The CDR3 DNA reads as TGTGCCAGCAGCCCCTCCTCAGGAAGAATGGCAGATACGCATTATTTT.

This clonotype was recorded a few times. The chain links TRBV5-5 to TRBJ2-2; D ambiguous. V was clipped by 4 bases and J by 7 bases, with 11 bases between them. The CDR3 consists of 13 residues. In germline, CDR1 is SGHKS, CDR2 YYEKEE (reference sequence). Here the CDR3 reads CASSLGPLGELFF. CDR3 DNA: TGTGCCAGCAGCCTCGGACCCCTCGGGGAGCTGTTTTTT.

The gene calls are TRBV2 and TRBJ2-5; 12 bases align to TRBD2. Germline CDR1 reads SNHLY; CDR2 reads FYNNEI. This CDR3 is 15 amino acids long. The V segment lost 6 bases and the J segment 5 bases; nucleotides outside the gene matches: 7. The CDR3 sequence: CASRVRLAGVETQYF. DNA for the CDR3: TGTGCCAGCAGAGTCCGACTAGCGGGAGTGGAGACCCAGTACTTC.

This clonotype has a handful of counts. The chain combines TRBV3-1 with TRBJ2-7; TRBD2 might be the D (6 bases). The ends were cut back, 1 base at V and 12 bases at J, with 13 bases in the middle. The CDR3 is 12 residues long. Germline loops: CDR1 LGHDT, CDR2 YNNKEL (reference sequence). The CDR3 nucleotides are TGTGCCAGCAGCCAAGGGAGGTTGCGGGGGTACTTC. Protein sequence: CASSQGRLRGYF.

The sample holds a few counts of this clonotype. The chain employs TRBV6-5 and TRBJ2-1; the D gene is possibly TRBD1 (5 bases). Germline V gene sequence: CDR1 MNHEY, CDR2 SVGAGI. V was clipped by 2 bases and J by 3 bases, with 11 bases between them. This CDR3 has 15 residues. This CDR3 reads CASSYAGKSYNEQFF. The CDR3 DNA sequence: TGTGCCAGCAGTTACGCAGGGAAAAGCTACAATGAGCAGTTCTTC.

This rearrangement joins TRBV7-9 to TRBJ1-1; possibly TRBD1 for D (6 bases). This CDR3 is 14 amino acids long. The V and J ends lost 8 bases and 4 bases respectively, with 17 bases between them. Germline V gene sequence: CDR1 SEHNR, CDR2 FQNEAQ (reference sequence). CDR3 protein: CASGTHLGGTEAFF. The CDR3 nucleotides read TGTGCCAGCGGGACACACTTAGGCGGCACTGAAGCTTTCTTT.

This clonotype was counted a few times. This chain joins TRBV5-5 and TRBJ2-5, with TRBD1 identical over 9 bases. This CDR3 comprises 16 residues. The germline gives CDR1 SGHKS, CDR2 YYEKEE (reference sequence). V lost 4 bases to trimming and J lost 5 bases; unmatched junction nucleotides: 12. The CDR3 protein is CASSRSLQGAGETQYF. DNA of the CDR3: TGTGCCAGCAGCCGTTCATTACAGGGGGCGGGGGAGACCCAGTACTTC. Filled out from reference TRBV5-5 and TRBJ2-5, the complete variable domain reads DAGVTQSPTHLIKTRGQQVTLRCSPISGHKSVSWYQQVLGQGPQFIFQYYEKEERGRGNFPDRFSARQFPNYSSELNVNALLLGDSALYLCASSRSLQGAGETQYFGPGTRLLVL.

The chain employs TRBV5-1 and TRBJ1-6; 8 bases agree with TRBD1. Germline CDR1 SGHRS, CDR2 YFSETQ. Losses at the gene ends were 0 bases for V and 10 bases for J; bases not matched to a gene: 6. This CDR3 has 15 amino acids. The CDR3 reads CASSLGDRPRSPLHF. DNA for the CDR3: TGCGCCAGCAGCTTGGGGGACAGGCCCCGGTCACCCCTCCACTTT.

This sequence joins TRBV4-2 and TRBJ2-1; D may be TRBD1 (5 bases). The CDR3 is 14 residues long. V was cut by 0 bases and J by 7 bases, with 10 bases left in between. The germline V gene encodes CDR1 LGHNA and CDR2 YNFKEQ. In DNA, the CDR3 is TGTGCCAGCAGCCAAGATGTGGACAAAAATGAGCAGTTCTTC. Amino acid sequence: CASSQDVDKNEQFF.

The chain links TRBV10-3 to TRBJ2-7; the D gene is possibly TRBD1 (5 bases). Trimming stripped 5 bases from V and 3 bases from J, with 8 bases between. CDR3 length: 12 amino acids. Germline CDR1 ENHRY, CDR2 SYGVKD. The DNA of the CDR3 is TGTGCCATCAGTCTGGACAACTACGAGCAGTACTTC. Translated, it gives CAISLDNYEQYF.

This clonotype came up a few times. The chain combines TRBV10-3 with TRBJ2-3, with 10 bases identical to TRBD2. The CDR3 covers 13 residues. Germline CDR1 is ENHRY and CDR2 is SYGVKD. V was clipped by 6 bases and J by 6 bases; unmatched bases: 3. CDR3 sequence reads: CAISPTSGDTQYF. CDR3 DNA sequence: TGTGCCATCAGCCCGACTAGCGGGGATACGCAGTATTTT.